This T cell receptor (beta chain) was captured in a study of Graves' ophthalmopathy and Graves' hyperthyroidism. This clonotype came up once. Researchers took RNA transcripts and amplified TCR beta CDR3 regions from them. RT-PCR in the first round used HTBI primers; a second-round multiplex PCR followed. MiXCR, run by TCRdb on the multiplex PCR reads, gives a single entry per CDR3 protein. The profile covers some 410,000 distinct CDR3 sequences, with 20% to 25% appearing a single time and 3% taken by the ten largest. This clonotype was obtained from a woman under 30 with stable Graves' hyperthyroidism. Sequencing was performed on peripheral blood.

The CDR3, as DNA: TGTGCCAGCAGCTCCAGTACGACTAGCGGGACTGGGGAGCAGTACTTC. Encoded protein: CASSSSTTSGTGEQYF. The rearrangement links TRBV11-1 to TRBJ2-7; 11 positions agree with TRBD2. The CDR3 has 16 amino acids. With 4 bases clipped from V and 7 bases from J, the junction kept 12 bases outside the gene matches. Per germline, CDR1 SGHAT and CDR2 FQDESV (reference sequence). The complete variable domain, with remaining parts taken from reference TRBV11-1 and TRBJ2-7, reads EAEVAQSPRYKITEKSQAVAFWCDPISGHATLYWYRQILGQGPELLVQFQDESVVDDSQLPKDRFSAERLKGVDSTLKIQPAELGDSAMYLCASSSSTTSGTGEQYFGPGTRLTVT.